Listed here is a single T cell receptor (beta chain). Antigen: not known. This entry belongs to a study of shared clonotypes between healthy human individuals. Study-level findings and limits: Read depth was anticipated to influence clonotype sharing among donors.

Terminally differentiated effector memory CD45RA+ cells were excluded by CCR7 positive selection of CD45RO-negative cells. Profiled with immunoSEQ multiplex PCR; TCRdb holds only in-frame clones, not every one. The sample has 2 million to 2.5 million clones; roughly 91% are singletons. This clonotype was sampled from a man between 18 and 35 years old in good health. Some clones in this sample may be carry-over from other donors' samples. Sequenced sample: naive CD8+ T cells from PBMCs.

The CDR3 DNA follows: TGCGCCAGCAGCCCCCGGCGAGATACGCAGTATTTT. This gives the protein CASSPRRDTQYF. The chain uses TRBV5-1 and TRBJ2-3; D remains ambiguous. From germline, CDR1 is SGHRS and CDR2 YFSETQ. This CDR3 comprises 12 residues. Trimming cost V 4 bases and J 5 bases, with 8 bases left between them.